The T cell receptor (beta chain) described here comes from a study of blood T cell repertoires in COVID-19. Across the study: Samples representing acute and convalescent COVID-19 were sourced from the United States, Italy and Spain. Sources were T cells, B-cell-depleted T cells, or PBMCs; the material itself was cDNA or gDNA.

From germline, CDR1 is SGHAT and CDR2 FQNNGV. The CDR3 sequence is 14 residues long. V shed 4 bases and J 14 bases; nucleotides not matched to a gene: 8. As processed by the authors: Scientists estimated how many nucleated cells there were by amplifying reference gene primers. Produced via immunoSEQ multiplex PCR; TCRdb's table is partial and in-frame only. That table is the source of V, J and clone size, and D and trimming were worked out from the DNA. The table lists over 200,000 clones, approximately 90% of them singletons, with over 2% in the top ten. The age range of participants was about 18 to 89 years, with residence in about two dozen US areas.

The V and J genes are TRBV11-2 and TRBJ1-6, with 10 nucleotides matching TRBD1. This clonotype was sampled from a woman aged 40-49 years with acute COVID-19. The source material was PBMCs or T cells enriched from blood (not recorded which). CDR3 region: CASSSGTGARSLHF. The CDR3 DNA is TGTGCCAGCAGCTCCGGGACAGGGGCTAGGTCCCTCCACTTT.